This T cell receptor beta chain derives from a study of identifying expanded T cells in peripheral blood. The CDR3 runs to 16 residues. V shed 7 bases and J shed 1 base, with 16 bases lying between them. Germline CDR1 is MNHEY and CDR2 is SMNVEV (reference sequence). Healthy donors had no documented immune events, such as infections, while sampled. Clones were read by immunoSEQ multiplex PCR, and TCRdb kept only the in-frame ones, dropping some. This table holds about 91,000 clones, about nine tenths found once. This rearrangement joins TRBV27 to TRBJ2-2; TRBD1 or TRBD2 may be the D gene (6 bases each). Sequencing input: blood. The clonotype originates from a person between 18 and 69 years old in good health. In nucleotides, the CDR3 is TGTGCCAGCATCTCGGGGGACACGATGAACACCGGGGAGCTGTTTTTT. Amino acids: CASISGDTMNTGELFF.